The rows below give T cell receptor beta chains drawn from one sample of a study of beta chain features in type 1 diabetes. TCRdb keeps only in-frame clones here, not all; method: immunoSEQ multiplex PCR. The data contain hundreds of thousands of clones, over 12% of them singletons. Sequenced sample: naive CD4+ T cells from blood. The receptor source for this set is a man aged 18 to 29 with type 1 diabetes. Both conserved end residues are part of each CDR3. D genes are given only for firm matches. For some rows the clone size is stated as once, few or many, or as a class when expanded; others skip it.

size	V	D	J	length	DNA	CDR3
few	TRBV7-9	.	TRBJ2-5	11	TGTGCCAGCAGCTTGGCGGAGACCCAGTACTTC	CASSLAETQYF
few	TRBV5-4	.	TRBJ2-5	15	TGTGCCAGCAGCTTGGTGGGGTTGGGTGCGGAGACCCAGTACTTC	CASSLVGLGAETQYF
.	TRBV7-6	.	TRBJ2-7	12	TGTGCCAGCAGCCCCCCAACGGGAGAGCAGTACTTC	CASSPPTGEQYF
.	TRBV29-1	.	TRBJ1-1	14	TGCAGCGTTGAAGTGGTCGGGCCCGCGCCCGAAGCTTTCTTT	CSVEVVGPAPEAFF
.	TRBV30	TRBD1	TRBJ1-1	14	TGTGCCTGGAACAGGGACAGGGGGCACACTGAAGCTTTCTTT	CAWNRDRGHTEAFF
few	TRBV7-2	.	TRBJ2-7	13	TGTGCCAGCAGCTGGGGTAGCGTGAGCGAGCAGTACTTC	CASSWGSVSEQYF
few	TRBV7-2	TRBD2	TRBJ2-4	15	TGTGCCAGCAGCTTAGTGGGCGGGGGTGAAAACATTCAGTACTTC	CASSLVGGGENIQYF
few	TRBV2	.	TRBJ1-1	13	TGTGCCAGCAGGAGAGATATGAACACTGAAGCTTTCTTT	CASRRDMNTEAFF
.	TRBV5-6	TRBD1	TRBJ2-3	17	TGTGCCAGCAGCTTGGTAAGGGGGCTGGGGATCCCGGATACGCAGTATTTT	CASSLVRGLGIPDTQYF
.	TRBV5-4	TRBD2	TRBJ2-1	16	TGTGCCAGCAGCTTGGGAGGCGGGAGGGCCTACAATGAGCAGTTCTTC	CASSLGGGRAYNEQFF
.	TRBV7-2	.	TRBJ2-5	14	TGTGCCAGCACCTCAGGGTTTTCGCGGGAGACCCAGTACTTC	CASTSGFSRETQYF
few	TRBV5-6	.	TRBJ2-3	15	TGTGCCAGCACCCGGGCCCCGGAAGTCACAGATACGCAGTATTTT	CASTRAPEVTDTQYF
.	TRBV4-2	.	TRBJ1-5	16	TGTGCCAGCAGCCAAGAGTCGAGGAGCGGCAATCAGCCCCAGCATTTT	CASSQESRSGNQPQHF
.	TRBV15	.	TRBJ2-5	12	TGTGCCACCAGCAGAGATTCGGAGACCCAGTACTTC	CATSRDSETQYF
.	TRBV7-2	TRBD1	TRBJ1-1	14	TGTGCCAGCAGCTTGGGGACAGCGAACACTGAAGCTTTCTTT	CASSLGTANTEAFF
.	TRBV6-5	.	TRBJ1-2	13	TGTGCCAGCAGTTACTCGAAGGGCTATGGCTACACCTTC	CASSYSKGYGYTF
.	TRBV29-1	TRBD2	TRBJ2-3	15	TGCAGCGCGATACAACTAGCGCCGAGCACAGATACGCAGTATTTT	CSAIQLAPSTDTQYF
once	TRBV4-1	TRBD2	TRBJ2-3	16	TGCGCCAGCAGCCCCCTTACTAGCGGGAAGGGGGATACGCAGTATTTT	CASSPLTSGKGDTQYF
.	TRBV30	TRBD1	TRBJ2-1	18	TGTGCCTGGAGTGTACAGGGGACAGGGGGGCCATTCTACAATGAGCAGTTCTTC	CAWSVQGTGGPFYNEQFF
.	TRBV6-1	.	TRBJ1-1	14	TGTGCCAGCAGTGATTACGGGGCGAACACTGAAGCTTTCTTT	CASSDYGANTEAFF
.	TRBV6-5	TRBD1	TRBJ1-2	15	TGTGCCAGCAGTTTGGAAGGACAGGCGAACTATGGCTACACCTTC	CASSLEGQANYGYTF
.	TRBV29-1	.	TRBJ2-5	15	TGCAGCTATGAACTGTCGCCAGGGATACAAGAGACCCAGTACTTC	CSYELSPGIQETQYF
.	TRBV18	.	TRBJ1-2	14	TGTGCCAGCTCACCGATCGAAGGCCGAAATGGCTACACCTTC	CASSPIEGRNGYTF
few	TRBV30	.	TRBJ2-3	10	TGTGCCTGGGCTCGAAATACGCAGTATTTT	CAWARNTQYF
few	TRBV7-9	.	TRBJ2-7	15	TGTGCCAGCAGCTTTTATGGGGGCCGATCCTACGAGCAGTACTTC	CASSFYGGRSYEQYF
.	TRBV18	.	TRBJ1-1	17	TGTGCCAGCTCACCACTGGCGATAGGGCGAGCGAACACTGAAGCTTTCTTT	CASSPLAIGRANTEAFF
few	TRBV11-1	.	TRBJ2-3	12	TGTGCCAGCAGCTTAATGGGAGATACGCAGTATTTT	CASSLMGDTQYF
few	TRBV19	.	TRBJ2-6	16	TGTGCCACGAGGACAGAAACCTCCTCTGGGGCCAACGTCCTGACTTTC	CATRTETSSGANVLTF
few	TRBV29-1	.	TRBJ2-5	14	TGCAGCGTTGAGCGGGACGGAGTACAAGAGACCCAGTACTTC	CSVERDGVQETQYF
few	TRBV6-1	.	TRBJ1-2	14	TGTGCCAGCATAGCCCGGGGATCTAACTATGGCTACACCTTC	CASIARGSNYGYTF
few	TRBV5-4	.	TRBJ1-3	14	TGTGCCAGCAGCTTTGGGGGGGCTGGAAACACCATATATTTT	CASSFGGAGNTIYF
.	TRBV30	TRBD1	TRBJ1-2	14	TGTGCCTGGAGGGTATCAGGGGGTAGATATGGCTACACCTTC	CAWRVSGGRYGYTF
few	TRBV28	.	TRBJ2-1	14	TGTGCCAGCAGTTTAGTACAGGCGAGAGGAGAGCAGTTCTTC	CASSLVQARGEQFF
.	TRBV5-1	.	TRBJ2-3	13	TGCGCCAGCAGCTTTTACGAGTCAGATACGCAGTATTTT	CASSFYESDTQYF
few	TRBV27	.	TRBJ2-3	17	TGTGCCAGCAGTCCCGACTGGGGGGGGCCCGGCACAGATACGCAGTATTTT	CASSPDWGGPGTDTQYF
few	TRBV10-3	.	TRBJ2-5	14	TGTGCCATCAGTCAACAGGATGGTGAAGAGACCCAGTACTTC	CAISQQDGEETQYF
.	TRBV6-5	.	TRBJ2-7	15	TGTGCCAGCAGTTACAGCGTGTCGGGAGTAATCGAGCAGTACTTC	CASSYSVSGVIEQYF
few	TRBV6-5	.	TRBJ2-1	15	TGTGCCAGCCAGTTAGCGCCGAGCTCCTACAATGAGCAGTTCTTC	CASQLAPSSYNEQFF
.	TRBV6-5	.	TRBJ2-7	13	TGTGCCAGCAGTCGGGACTCCTCGGGCGAGCAGTACTTC	CASSRDSSGEQYF
few	TRBV27	.	TRBJ2-1	12	TGTGCCAGCAGTTTATTGGGGCGGCAGCAGTTCTTC	CASSLLGRQQFF
few	TRBV30	.	TRBJ1-4	14	TGTGCCTGGAGTGTAGGAGGGAGTCGGGGAAAACTGTTTTTT	CAWSVGGSRGKLFF
few	TRBV5-1	.	TRBJ1-2	13	TGCGCCAGCAGCTTGGGCTCATCAAGTGGCTACACCTTC	CASSLGSSSGYTF
few	TRBV30	.	TRBJ1-2	10	TGTGCCTGGAGAGCCTTGGGCTACACCTTC	CAWRALGYTF
few	TRBV6-5	.	TRBJ2-2	15	TGTGCCAGCAGTTATTCTAAGCGGAACACCGGGGAGCTGTTTTTT	CASSYSKRNTGELFF
few	TRBV5-4	TRBD1	TRBJ1-4	14	TGTGCCAGCAGCTTCCGAGGGGGCGGCGAAAAACTGTTTTTT	CASSFRGGGEKLFF
few	TRBV25-1	TRBD1	TRBJ2-1	15	TGTGCCAGCAGTGAAACCGGGACAGGGCATCATGAGCAGTTCTTC	CASSETGTGHHEQFF
.	TRBV5-1	.	TRBJ2-5	14	TGCGCCAGCAGCCCGAACGACAGAGAAGAGACCCAGTACTTC	CASSPNDREETQYF
few	TRBV11-2	.	TRBJ1-5	14	TGTGCCAGCAGCTTGGGCGGGGGCAATCAGCCCCAGCATTTT	CASSLGGGNQPQHF
few	TRBV9	TRBD2	TRBJ2-3	15	TGTGCCAGCACTAGCGGGGGCCCTCTTTCGGATACGCAGTATTTT	CASTSGGPLSDTQYF
few	TRBV11-2	.	TRBJ2-6	16	TGTGCCAGCAGGGACAACGGGGGCTCTGGGGCCAACGTCCTGACTTTC	CASRDNGGSGANVLTF
few	TRBV5-1	.	TRBJ2-7	14	TGCGCCAGCAGCCCCGGGGCAGGGTGGTACGAGCAGTACTTC	CASSPGAGWYEQYF
.	TRBV9	.	TRBJ1-4	17	TGTGCCAGCAGCAAAAACGACAACCGTGCAACTAATGAAAAACTGTTTTTT	CASSKNDNRATNEKLFF
few	TRBV18	.	TRBJ2-5	15	TGTGCCAGCTCACATGGGGAAGCGTCCCAAGAGACCCAGTACTTC	CASSHGEASQETQYF
few	TRBV7-3	TRBD2	TRBJ2-1	14	TGTGCCAGCAGTTCTAGCGGGGGGCACAATGAGCAGTTCTTC	CASSSSGGHNEQFF
few	TRBV5-1	.	TRBJ2-7	14	TGCGCCAGCAGCTTGGCTGTGGATACCTACGAGCAGTACTTC	CASSLAVDTYEQYF